This TCR beta chain was documented in a study of CD8 T cells in ankylosing spondylitis. The study, taken as a whole, reports: Blood of patients with ankylosing spondylitis appeared to be characterized by a TCR beta motif of fewer than 10 highly homologous variants.

In this sample, this clonotype turned up many times. Antigen unknown. TCRdb used MiXCR to reprocess the 5' RACE reads, holding one entry per CDR3 protein. The profile shows about 440,000 distinct CDR3 sequences, 17% of them singletons. The germline gives CDR1 KGHSH, CDR2 LQKENI. Trimming cost V 3 bases and J 4 bases; bases outside gene matches: 2. CDR3 length equals 13 residues. V gene TRBV18 combines with J gene TRBJ1-2; 7 bases are a match to TRBD1. The TCR comes from a male donor with ankylosing spondylitis. Sequencing was performed on blood, either unsorted or a sorted T cell fraction (not recorded which). The CDR3 DNA follows: TGTGCCAGCTCACCGACAGGGACCTATGGCTACACCTTC. Its translation is CASSPTGTYGYTF.